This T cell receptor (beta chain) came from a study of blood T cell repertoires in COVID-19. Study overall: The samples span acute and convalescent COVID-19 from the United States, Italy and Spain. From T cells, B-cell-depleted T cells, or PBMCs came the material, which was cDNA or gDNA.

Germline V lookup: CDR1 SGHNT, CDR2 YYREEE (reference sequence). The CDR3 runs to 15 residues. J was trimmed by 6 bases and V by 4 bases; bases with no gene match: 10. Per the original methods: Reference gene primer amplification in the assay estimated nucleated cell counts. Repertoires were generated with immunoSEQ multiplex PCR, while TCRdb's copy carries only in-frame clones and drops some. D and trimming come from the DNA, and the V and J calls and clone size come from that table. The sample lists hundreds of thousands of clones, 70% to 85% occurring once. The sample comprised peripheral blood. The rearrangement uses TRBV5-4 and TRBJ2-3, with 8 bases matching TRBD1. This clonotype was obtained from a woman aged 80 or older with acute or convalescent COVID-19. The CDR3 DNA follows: TGTGCCAGCAGCAGACTCGACAGGGGAAGGGATACGCAGTATTTT. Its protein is CASSRLDRGRDTQYF.